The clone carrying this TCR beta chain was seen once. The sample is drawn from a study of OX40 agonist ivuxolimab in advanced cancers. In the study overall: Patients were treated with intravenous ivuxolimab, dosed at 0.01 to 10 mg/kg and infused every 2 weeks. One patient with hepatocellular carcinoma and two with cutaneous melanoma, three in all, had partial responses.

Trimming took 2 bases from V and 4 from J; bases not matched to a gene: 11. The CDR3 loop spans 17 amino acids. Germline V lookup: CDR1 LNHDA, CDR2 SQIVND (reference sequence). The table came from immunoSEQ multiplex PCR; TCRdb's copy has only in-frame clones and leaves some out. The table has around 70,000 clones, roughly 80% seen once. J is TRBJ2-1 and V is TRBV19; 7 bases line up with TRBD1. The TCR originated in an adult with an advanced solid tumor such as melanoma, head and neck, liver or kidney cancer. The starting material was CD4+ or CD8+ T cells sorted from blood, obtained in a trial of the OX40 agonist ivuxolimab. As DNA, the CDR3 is TGTGCCAGTAGTATAAACCCCCGACAGGGTGGTTACAATGAGCAGTTCTTC. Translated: CASSINPRQGGYNEQFF.